The TCR beta chain described here comes from a study of blood T cell repertoires in COVID-19. Overall study: Whether acute or convalescent, the COVID-19 samples came from the United States, Italy and Spain. Sources were T cells, B-cell-depleted T cells, or PBMCs; the material itself was cDNA or gDNA.

How the authors handled the data: The assay estimated nucleated cells by amplifying reference gene primers. The data were produced by immunoSEQ multiplex PCR, yet TCRdb's version contains in-frame clones alone and is incomplete. The DNA was the basis for D and trimming; V, J and clone size are from that table. Among roughly 57,000 clones listed, roughly 80% were seen once. Germline CDR1 is SQVTM and CDR2 is ANQGSEA. J was trimmed by 0 bases and V by 4 bases; bases with no gene match: 12. The length of the CDR3 is 18 residues. This chain uses TRBV29-1 with TRBJ2-6, with 7 nucleotides matching TRBD1. The sequence came from a man in his 60s with acute or convalescent COVID-19. The specimen sequenced was peripheral blood. The DNA of the CDR3 is TGCAGCGTTGGGAGTAGGGACAGAGACTCCTCTGGGGCCAACGTCCTGACTTTC. Translation: CSVGSRDRDSSGANVLTF.